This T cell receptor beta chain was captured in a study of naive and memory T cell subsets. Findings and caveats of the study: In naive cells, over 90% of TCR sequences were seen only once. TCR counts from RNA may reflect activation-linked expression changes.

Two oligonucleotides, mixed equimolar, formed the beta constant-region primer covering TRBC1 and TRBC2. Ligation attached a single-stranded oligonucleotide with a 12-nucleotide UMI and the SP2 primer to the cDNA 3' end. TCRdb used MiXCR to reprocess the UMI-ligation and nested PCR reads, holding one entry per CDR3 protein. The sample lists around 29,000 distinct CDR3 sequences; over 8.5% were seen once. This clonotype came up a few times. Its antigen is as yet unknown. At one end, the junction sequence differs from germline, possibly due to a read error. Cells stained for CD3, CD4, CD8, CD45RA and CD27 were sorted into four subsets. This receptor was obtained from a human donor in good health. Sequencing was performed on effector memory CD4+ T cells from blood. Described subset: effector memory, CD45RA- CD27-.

CDR3 nucleotide sequence: TGCAGTGCGAGAGGGGGAGGGGGGATCGACGAGCAGTACTTC. It specifies CSARGGGGIDEQYF. This chain links TRBV20-1 with TRBJ2-7; TRBD2 might be the D (7 bases). The CDR3 is made up of 14 amino acids. CDR1 and CDR2 (germline): DFQATT, SNEGSKA (reference sequence).